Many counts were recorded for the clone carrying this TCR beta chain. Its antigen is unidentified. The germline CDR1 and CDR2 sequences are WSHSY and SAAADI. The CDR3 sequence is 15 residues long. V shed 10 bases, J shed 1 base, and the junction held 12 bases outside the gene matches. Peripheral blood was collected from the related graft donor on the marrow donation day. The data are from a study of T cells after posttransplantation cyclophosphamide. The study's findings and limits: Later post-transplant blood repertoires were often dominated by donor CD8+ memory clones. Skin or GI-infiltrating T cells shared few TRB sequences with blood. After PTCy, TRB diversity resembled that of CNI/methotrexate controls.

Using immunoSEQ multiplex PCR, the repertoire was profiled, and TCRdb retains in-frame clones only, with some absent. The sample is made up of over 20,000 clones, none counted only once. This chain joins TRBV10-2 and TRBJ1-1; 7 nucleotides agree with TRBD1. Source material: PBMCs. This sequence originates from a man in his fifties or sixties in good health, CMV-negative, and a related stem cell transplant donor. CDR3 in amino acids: CATSGGWDRNTEAFF. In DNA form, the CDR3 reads TGCGCCACTTCGGGGGGGTGGGACAGGAACACTGAAGCTTTCTTT.